Each of the 25 T cell receptor beta chains below was sequenced from the same sample in a study of OX40 agonist ivuxolimab in advanced cancers. Measured with immunoSEQ multiplex PCR; TCRdb has only the in-frame clones, and not every one. The sample has tens of thousands of clones; approximately 82% are singletons. This specimen consisted of CD4+ or CD8+ T cells sorted from blood, obtained in a trial of the OX40 agonist ivuxolimab. The receptors were sampled from an adult with an advanced solid tumor such as melanoma, head and neck, liver or kidney cancer.

This clone was seen only a few times. The chain has TRBV19 and TRBJ2-3, with D tentatively TRBD2 (6 bases). The CDR3 totals 15 residues. Germline V gives CDR1 LNHDA, CDR2 SQIVND (reference sequence). V dropped 8 bases and J dropped 1 base, with 16 bases sitting between them. The CDR3 region is CASRGGTSGTDTQYF. CDR3 DNA sequence: TGTGCCAGTCGTGGGGGGACGTCTGGCACAGATACGCAGTATTTT.

DNA for the CDR3: TGTGCCAGCAGTGAAGAAAGTGGGAGACCAATCCCCTACGAGCAGTACTTC. Translating it yields CASSEESGRPIPYEQYF. J is TRBJ2-7 and V is TRBV6-1; possible D gene TRBD2, 5 bases. V lost 1 base and J lost 2, with 18 bases in between. The germline V gene has CDR1 MNHNS and CDR2 SASEGT. The CDR3 runs 17 residues.

The chain recombines TRBV19 with TRBJ2-1, with D perhaps TRBD2 (6 bases). The CDR3 is 15 amino acids. Germline CDR1 and CDR2: LNHDA and SQIVND (reference sequence). V shed 3 bases and J shed 5 bases, with 14 bases lying between them. The CDR3 spells CASSMGGNANNEQFF. The CDR3 bases are TGTGCCAGTAGTATGGGGGGTAACGCCAACAATGAGCAGTTCTTC.

This clone has a handful of counts. The chain employs TRBV5-6 and TRBJ2-7, with TRBD1 matching 11 bases. The germline CDR1 and CDR2 sequences are SGHDT and YYEEEE. J gave up 2 bases and V 1 base, and 5 bases lay outside the gene matches. CDR3 length equals 16 residues. The CDR3 spells CASSLPGTGGTYEQYF. The DNA for the CDR3 is TGTGCCAGCAGCTTGCCCGGGACAGGGGGTACCTACGAGCAGTACTTC.

CDR3 residues: CASSQSDLEANVLTF. The CDR3 bases are TGTGCCAGCAGCCAGTCCGATCTGGAGGCCAACGTCCTGACTTTC. V usage is TRBV4-2 and J usage is TRBJ2-6, with D uncertain. The V and J ends lost 3 bases and 6 bases respectively, with 12 bases between them. The CDR3 runs 15 residues. Germline CDR1 and CDR2: LGHNA and YNFKEQ.

The V and J genes are TRBV6-5 and TRBJ2-7; D is uncertain. Trimming removed 7 bases from V and 2 bases from J, with 12 bases in between. The germline V gene has CDR1 MNHEY and CDR2 SVGAGI. This CDR3 is built from 13 residues. As DNA, the CDR3 is TGTGCCAGCACACCAGCTCAGACCTACGAGCAGTACTTC. Encoded protein: CASTPAQTYEQYF.

The J gene is TRBJ1-1, the V gene TRBV4-2; D may be TRBD1 (5 bases). The V end was cut by 4 bases, the J end by 0 bases, with 15 bases between. CDR3 length equals 16 residues. CDR1 is LGHNA and CDR2 is YNFKEQ in the germline V gene. DNA for the CDR3: TGTGCCAGCAGCCTAGGAGGCGGGGCTATGAACACTGAAGCTTTCTTT. Translating it yields CASSLGGGAMNTEAFF.

The V gene is TRBV7-2, the J gene TRBJ1-2; 8 bases fit TRBD1. CDR3 length: 15 amino acids. Germline CDR1 is SGHTA and CDR2 is FQGNSA. J was trimmed by 8 bases and V by 5 bases; bases with no gene match: 13. The CDR3 sequence: CASSLPDRVRRGYTF. In DNA, the CDR3 is TGTGCCAGCAGCCTCCCGGACAGGGTTCGTCGAGGCTACACCTTC.

There are a few counts of this clone. This chain links TRBV7-3 with TRBJ1-1; D is ambiguous. Germline CDR1 reads SGHTA; CDR2 reads FQGTGA. With 2 bases removed from V and 0 bases from J, the gap between germline ends came to 7 bases. The CDR3 contains 14 residues. This CDR3 is CASSLEHLNTEAFF. The DNA of the CDR3 is TGTGCCAGCAGCTTAGAACACCTGAACACTGAAGCTTTCTTT.

The rearrangement uses TRBV27 and TRBJ1-5; the D gene is possibly TRBD1 (5 bases). The CDR3 sequence is 15 residues long. V was shortened by 2 bases and J by 6 bases, with 14 bases between the two germline ends. Germline V gene data show CDR1 as MNHEY and CDR2 as SMNVEV (reference sequence). Here the CDR3 reads CASSLRQPFAQPQHF. The CDR3, as DNA: TGTGCCAGCAGTTTAAGACAGCCCTTCGCTCAGCCCCAGCATTTT.

This clone was detected a few times. This chain connects TRBV7-8 to TRBJ2-5; TRBD2 is a possible D gene (6 bases). V was trimmed by 4 bases and J by 7 bases, leaving 19 bases between them. The V gene's germline CDR1 is SGHVS and CDR2 FQNEAQ. The CDR3 length is 15 residues. CDR3 sequence (DNA): TGTGCCAGCAGCTCCGGGACCCGCGAGGAGGGGACCCAGTACTTC. Amino acids: CASSSGTREEGTQYF.

The genes are TRBV7-9 and TRBJ1-2; 7 bases are shared with TRBD1. This CDR3 contains 15 residues. Germline V CDR1 and CDR2: SEHNR, FQNEAQ (reference sequence). The V segment lost 3 bases and the J segment 2 bases; nucleotides outside the gene matches: 6. The CDR3 region has the DNA TGTGCCAGCAGCTTTGGGGACAGAATCAACTATGGCTACACCTTC. Translation: CASSFGDRINYGYTF.

The chain combines TRBV7-9 with TRBJ2-5, with 7 bases lining up with TRBD2. The germline CDR1 and CDR2 sequences are SEHNR and FQNEAQ (reference sequence). After removal of 0 bases from V and 0 bases from J, the junction contained 4 bases not matched to a gene. The CDR3 totals 16 residues. CDR3 bases: TGTGCCAGCAGCTTAGCGTTGCGGGGGTACCAAGAGACCCAGTACTTC. This codes for CASSLALRGYQETQYF.

V and J are TRBV7-7 and TRBJ2-1; 7 positions match TRBD2. The V gene end was trimmed by 1 base and the J gene end by 6 bases; junction bases not matched to a gene: 6. The germline V gene has CDR1 SSHAT and CDR2 FNYEAQ (reference sequence). The CDR3 sequence is 15 residues long. The CDR3, as DNA: TGTGCCAGCAGCTTAGGCGGGAGATCCGGCAATGAGCAGTTCTTC. This codes for CASSLGGRSGNEQFF.

This rearrangement joins TRBV25-1 to TRBJ2-3, with D possibly being TRBD1 (6 bases). Germline V lookup: CDR1 MGHDK, CDR2 SYGVNS. CDR3 length equals 13 residues. Trimming shortened V by 7 bases and J by 1 base, and 9 bases separated the two germline ends. The CDR3 loop is CASKAGGTDTQYF. The CDR3 DNA is TGTGCCAGCAAGGCAGGGGGCACAGATACGCAGTATTTT. Using reference TRBV25-1 and TRBJ2-3 for the parts outside the CDR3, the full variable domain is EADIYQTPRYLVIGTGKKITLECSQTMGHDKMYWYQQDPGMELHLIHYSYGVNSTEKGDLSSESTVSRIRTEHFPLTLESARPSHTSQYLCASKAGGTDTQYFGPGTRLTVL.

CDR3 in DNA: TGTGCCAGCAGCTGGGGTGCCGGAGGACAGGGGTCACGAAGCTCCTACGAGCAGTACTTC. Encoded protein: CASSWGAGGQGSRSSYEQYF. The V call is TRBV7-8, the J call TRBJ2-7; 9 bases line up with TRBD1. The V gene's germline CDR1 is SGHVS and CDR2 FQNEAQ. V shed 4 bases, J shed 0 bases, and the junction held 19 bases outside the gene matches. This CDR3 comprises 20 residues.

This chain uses TRBV7-9 with TRBJ2-7, with TRBD1 identical over 8 bases. The CDR3 is 15 residues long. CDR1 SEHNR and CDR2 FQNEAQ come from the germline V gene (reference sequence). V was pared by 5 bases and J by 0 bases, with 6 bases of the junction left unmatched. The CDR3 region is CASSETGGSSYEQYF. As DNA, the CDR3 is TGTGCCAGCAGCGAAACAGGGGGGAGCTCCTACGAGCAGTACTTC.

The V call is TRBV2, the J call TRBJ2-7; D ambiguous. Per germline, CDR1 SNHLY and CDR2 FYNNEI. V was clipped by 4 bases and J by 2 bases, with 6 bases between them. This CDR3 is built from 12 residues. The CDR3, as DNA: TGTGCCAGCAGTGCCCAGACCTACGAGCAGTACTTC. This translates into CASSAQTYEQYF.

This sequence joins TRBV7-3 and TRBJ2-2; D is uncertain. Germline-derived CDR1 and CDR2 are SGHTA and FQGTGA. The V and J ends lost 6 bases and 4 bases respectively, with 3 bases between them. The length of the CDR3 is 11 residues. The CDR3 loop reads CASRATGELFF. The CDR3 coding sequence is TGTGCCAGCAGAGCCACCGGGGAGCTGTTTTTT.

The genes are TRBV19 and TRBJ2-5; 9 bases line up with TRBD1. V dropped 8 bases and J dropped 7; count of bases not matched to a gene: 8. Germline V lookup: CDR1 LNHDA, CDR2 SQIVND (reference sequence). CDR3 size: 13 residues. The CDR3 loop reads CASLGQGSLTQYF. The DNA for the CDR3 is TGTGCCAGTCTGGGACAGGGTTCTCTGACCCAGTACTTC.

The V call is TRBV7-2, the J call TRBJ1-6; 7 nucleotides align to TRBD1. The CDR3 consists of 16 residues. Germline V gene data show CDR1 as SGHTA and CDR2 as FQGNSA. After removal of 3 bases from V and 8 bases from J, the junction contained 10 bases not matched to a gene. CDR3 sequence (DNA): TGTGCCAGCAGCTTTCGGGGGCAGGGGGTGGATTCACCCCTCCACTTT. Translated, it gives CASSFRGQGVDSPLHF. Full variable domain (remainder filled in from reference TRBV7-2 and TRBJ1-6): GAGVSQSPSNKVTEKGKDVELRCDPISGHTALYWYRQSLGQGLEFLIYFQGNSAPDKSGLPSDRFSAERTGGSVSTLTIQRTQQEDSAVYLCASSFRGQGVDSPLHFGNGTRLTVT.

Relative to its sample, this clone is hyperexpanded. The chain uses TRBV19 and TRBJ1-4; TRBD1 might be the D (6 bases). V was cut by 9 bases and J by 8 bases, with 10 bases left in between. This CDR3 contains 11 residues. The germline V gene has CDR1 LNHDA and CDR2 SQIVND (reference sequence). Written as DNA, the CDR3 is TGTGCCAGCACCGGGACAGAAAAACTGTTTTTT. This sequence encodes CASTGTEKLFF. The whole variable domain, filled in from reference TRBV19 and TRBJ1-4, reads DGGITQSPKYLFRKEGQNVTLSCEQNLNHDAMYWYRQDPGQGLRLIYYSQIVNDFQKGDIAEGYSVSREKKESFPLTVTSAQKNPTAFYLCASTGTEKLFFGSGTQLSVL.

The gene calls are TRBV6-6 and TRBJ1-5, with D maybe TRBD1 (5 bases). Germline values: CDR1 MNHNY, CDR2 SVGAGI (reference sequence). This CDR3 comprises 12 residues. V was cut by 7 bases and J by 5 bases, with 9 bases left in between. This chain's CDR3 is CASTMGDQPQHF. The CDR3 coding sequence is TGTGCCAGCACTATGGGGGATCAGCCCCAGCATTTT.

The chain carries TRBV9 and TRBJ2-5; the D call may be TRBD1 or TRBD2 (5 bases each). Germline V gene lookup returns CDR1 SGDLS and CDR2 YYNGEE. Trimming took off 4 bases at V and 7 bases at J, with 20 bases between the two ends. CDR3 length: 15 amino acids. CDR3 sequence (DNA): TGTGCCAGCAGCCCCCGGGGCGGCCTGACGGTGACCCAGTACTTC. Amino acids: CASSPRGGLTVTQYF.

This clone was observed a few times. The J gene is TRBJ1-5, the V gene TRBV28; weak D call: TRBD1 (6 bases). Looked up from germline, CDR1 is MDHEN and CDR2 is SYDVKM. V shed 6 bases and J shed 4 bases, with 19 bases lying between them. CDR3 size: 16 residues. DNA of the CDR3: TGTGCCAGCAGAATTTTACAGGGTTTAGAGAATCAGCCCCAGCATTTT. As protein: CASRILQGLENQPQHF.